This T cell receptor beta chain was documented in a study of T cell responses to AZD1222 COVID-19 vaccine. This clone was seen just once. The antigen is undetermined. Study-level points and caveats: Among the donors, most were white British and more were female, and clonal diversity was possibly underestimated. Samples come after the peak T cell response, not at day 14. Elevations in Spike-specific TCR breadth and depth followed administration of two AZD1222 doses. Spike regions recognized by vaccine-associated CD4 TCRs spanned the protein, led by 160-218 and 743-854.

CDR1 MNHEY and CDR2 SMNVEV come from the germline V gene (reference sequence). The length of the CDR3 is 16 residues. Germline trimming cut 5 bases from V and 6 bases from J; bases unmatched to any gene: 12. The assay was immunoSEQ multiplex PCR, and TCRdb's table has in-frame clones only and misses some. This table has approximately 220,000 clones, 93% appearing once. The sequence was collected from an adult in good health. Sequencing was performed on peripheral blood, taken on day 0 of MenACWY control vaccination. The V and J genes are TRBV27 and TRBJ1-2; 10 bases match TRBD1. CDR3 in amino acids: CASSPSTLTGGDGYTF. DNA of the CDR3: TGTGCCAGCAGTCCTTCAACCTTGACAGGGGGCGATGGCTACACCTTC.